The rows below give T cell receptor beta chains drawn from one sample of a study of shared clonotypes between healthy human individuals. The repertoire was sequenced with immunoSEQ multiplex PCR; TCRdb's copy has only in-frame clones and lacks some. The sample lists hundreds of thousands of clones, 60% to 75% occurring once. The material sequenced was memory CD4+ T cells sorted from blood. All receptors come from a woman aged 30 to 39 in good health. Both conserved end residues are part of each CDR3. Each record gives: D gene, clone size, V gene, J gene, CDR3 protein, CDR3 DNA. The D gene is left open where the match is weak. Size values are once, few and many counts, or a class for expanded clones, and some rows have none.

TRBD2	.	TRBV29-1	TRBJ2-3	CSVQTSGSGRDTQYF	TGCAGCGTGCAGACTAGCGGGAGTGGGAGAGATACGCAGTATTTT
TRBD1	.	TRBV28	TRBJ1-2	CASRTDRGRGYTF	TGTGCCAGCAGGACCGACAGGGGGCGCGGCTACACCTTC
TRBD2	.	TRBV5-4	TRBJ2-1	CASSPGLAGVKDEQFF	TGTGCCAGCAGTCCAGGACTAGCGGGAGTAAAAGATGAGCAGTTCTTC
TRBD2	once	TRBV11-1	TRBJ2-7	CASSSTGQLAGTYEQYF	TGTGCCAGCAGCAGTACAGGGCAGCTAGCGGGGACATACGAGCAGTACTTC
.	once	TRBV27	TRBJ2-5	CASSLLPSGLGGTQYF	TGTGCCAGCAGCCTCCTCCCTTCCGGGTTAGGCGGGACCCAGTACTTC
.	few	TRBV5-5	TRBJ1-5	CASSLTTGYSNQPQHF	TGTGCCAGCAGCTTAACAACAGGGTATAGCAATCAGCCCCAGCATTTT
.	.	TRBV6-5	TRBJ2-1	CASSLLYADKIEQFF	TGTGCCAGCAGCCTGTTATATGCCGACAAGATAGAGCAGTTCTTC
TRBD2	.	TRBV30	TRBJ2-3	CAWSPSGGPTQRDTQYF	TGTGCCTGGAGTCCTAGCGGGGGACCCACTCAGAGAGATACGCAGTATTTT
TRBD1	.	TRBV5-4	TRBJ1-3	CASSLQGAGNTIYF	TGTGCCAGCAGCTTACAGGGGGCTGGAAACACCATATATTTT
TRBD1	.	TRBV11-2	TRBJ1-4	CASSSRQGGEKLFF	TGTGCCAGCAGCTCAAGACAGGGGGGGGAAAAACTGTTTTTT
.	.	TRBV18	TRBJ2-7	CASSEASEQYF	TGTGCCAGCTCAGAAGCGAGCGAGCAGTACTTC
.	.	TRBV14	TRBJ2-7	CASSPSRIEQYF	TGTGCCAGCAGCCCCAGTAGGATCGAGCAGTACTTC
.	.	TRBV6-5	TRBJ1-6	CATARGGDYSPLHF	TGTGCCACCGCCCGTGGAGGGGACTATTCACCCCTCCACTTT
TRBD1	.	TRBV7-9	TRBJ2-5	CASSFEGGARETQYF	TGTGCCAGCAGCTTTGAAGGGGGCGCTAGGGAGACCCAGTACTTC
TRBD2	.	TRBV4-2	TRBJ2-2	CASSLLAGVGTGELFF	TGTGCCAGCAGCCTTTTAGCGGGAGTAGGTACCGGGGAGCTGTTTTTT
.	many	TRBV19	TRBJ1-2	CASKPSGPRIYGYTF	TGTGCCAGTAAGCCGTCCGGGCCCCGGATCTATGGCTACACCTTC
.	.	TRBV15	TRBJ2-3	CATSRGPGSGTDTQYF	TGTGCCACCAGCAGAGGTCCAGGGAGCGGCACAGATACGCAGTATTTT
TRBD1	.	TRBV9	TRBJ2-3	CASSVGTGTDTQYF	TGTGCCAGCAGCGTAGGGACAGGGACAGATACGCAGTATTTT
.	.	TRBV7-8	TRBJ2-7	CASSLGVAYEQYF	TGTGCCAGCAGCTTAGGGGTTGCCTACGAGCAGTACTTC
.	few	TRBV28	TRBJ2-4	CASSFRETGKNIQYF	TGTGCCAGCAGTTTTAGGGAGACTGGCAAAAACATTCAGTACTTC
.	.	TRBV18	TRBJ2-7	CASSPLDYAYEQYF	TGTGCCAGCTCACCTCTTGACTACGCCTACGAGCAGTACTTC
.	few	TRBV19	TRBJ1-1	CASSDTVVGQGTEAFF	TGTGCCAGTAGTGACACGGTGGTGGGCCAGGGCACTGAAGCTTTCTTT
TRBD1	.	TRBV28	TRBJ2-2	CASSLHKGAPRDGELFF	TGTGCCAGCAGTTTACACAAGGGGGCACCCAGGGACGGGGAGCTGTTTTTT
.	.	TRBV19	TRBJ1-2	CASSRLWEGTYGYTF	TGTGCCAGTAGTCGGCTATGGGAGGGAACCTATGGCTACACCTTC
.	.	TRBV14	TRBJ1-1	CASGSMGTEAFF	TGTGCCAGCGGCTCGATGGGCACTGAAGCTTTCTTT
.	.	TRBV11-2	TRBJ2-7	CASSRQYEQYF	TGTGCCAGCTCCCGACAGTACGAGCAGTACTTC
.	.	TRBV28	TRBJ1-2	CASSLARVYGYTF	TGTGCCAGCAGTTTAGCAAGGGTATATGGCTACACCTTC
.	.	TRBV5-1	TRBJ2-2	CASSLVGGDTGELFF	TGCGCCAGCAGCTTGGTCGGGGGCGACACCGGGGAGCTGTTTTTT
.	.	TRBV15	TRBJ2-1	CATSRDDRSSYNEQFF	TGTGCCACCAGCAGAGACGACAGGAGCTCCTACAATGAGCAGTTCTTC
.	.	TRBV5-1	TRBJ2-2	CASSLRQANTGELFF	TGCGCCAGCAGCTTGAGACAGGCGAACACCGGGGAGCTGTTTTTT
TRBD2	.	TRBV15	TRBJ2-3	CATSREREGGTDTQYF	TGTGCCACCAGCAGAGAGCGGGAGGGCGGCACAGATACGCAGTATTTT
.	.	TRBV18	TRBJ2-7	CASSPEQVEQYF	TGTGCCAGCTCGCCGGAGCAAGTCGAGCAGTACTTC
.	.	TRBV7-2	TRBJ1-2	CASSFRDIRVGGYTF	TGTGCCAGCAGCTTCCGGGACATTAGGGTGGGAGGCTACACCTTC
TRBD2	.	TRBV5-1	TRBJ2-3	CASSSGLAGFIDTQYF	TGCGCCAGCAGCTCCGGACTAGCGGGATTTATAGATACGCAGTATTTT
TRBD1	.	TRBV25-1	TRBJ2-3	CASSLTDRDNTQYF	TGTGCCAGCAGTCTTACCGACAGGGACAATACGCAGTATTTT
TRBD2	.	TRBV7-9	TRBJ2-1	CASSLGTSGTIYNEQFF	TGTGCCAGCAGCTTAGGGACTAGCGGGACCATATACAATGAGCAGTTCTTC
TRBD1	few	TRBV28	TRBJ2-2	CASTKDRGNTGELFF	TGTGCCAGCACCAAGGACAGGGGGAACACCGGGGAGCTGTTTTTT
.	.	TRBV28	TRBJ1-5	CASSLSGRLWWPQHF	TGTGCCAGCAGTTTAAGCGGCAGGTTGTGGTGGCCCCAGCATTTT
.	.	TRBV7-8	TRBJ2-2	CASSLALGLTNGELFF	TGTGCCAGCAGCTTAGCGCTTGGACTTACAAACGGGGAGCTGTTTTTT
.	.	TRBV5-6	TRBJ1-2	CASSLVPSYGYTF	TGTGCCAGCAGCTTGGTTCCCTCCTATGGCTACACCTTC
TRBD1	.	TRBV5-1	TRBJ2-5	CASRQGRGAQYF	TGCGCCAGCAGACAGGGGAGAGGTGCCCAGTACTTC
.	.	TRBV6-1	TRBJ2-1	CASPIGRYNEQFF	TGTGCCAGTCCTATTGGCCGATACAATGAGCAGTTCTTC